This T cell receptor (beta chain) was observed in a study of blood T cell repertoires in COVID-19 (dated by TCRdb to between 2020 and 2021). In the study overall: Samples from collaborators originated in the United States, Italy and Spain and spanned both the acute and convalescent phases of COVID-19. Subjects who had been exposed to COVID-19, were actively infected with it, or had recovered from it provided the deeply sampled blood TCRbeta repertoires that made up the dataset. Nearly every sample came with metadata listing a de-identified subject ID, COVID-19 status, age in years and sex. The prospective study material was composed of cDNA or gDNA derived from T cells, B-cell-depleted T cells, or PBMCs. The samples were drawn from the first 160 participants of the ongoing ImmuneRACE study and from more than 1,000 subjects provided by 6 global collaborators. A freely available public database, intended as a resource for researchers studying the immune response to SARS-CoV-2, is where the repertoires were released. Where available, HLA class I and class II types were obtained from metadata supplied by the sample provider rather than from assay-based typing. Study-wide findings and limitations: Clinical and demographic metadata were provided uncurated, with the amount varying by source and participant.

Details on this clone: The antigen this receptor binds is unknown. No base qualities exist here, and no much larger clone lies one base off it.

A second Seattle source provided samples from volunteer blood donors who had recovered from COVID-19. Collaborating institutions collected whole blood in K2EDTA tubes following their own protocols. For TCRbeta analysis, collaborators shipped samples in one of three forms: frozen whole blood, isolated PBMCs, or DNA extracted from either of those sample types. The immunoSEQ Assay, a bias-controlled multiplex PCR, was used to amplify TCRbeta CDR3 regions from genomic DNA. The study's processing was this. Nucleated cell counts per sample were estimated from amplification of reference gene primers within the assay. To quantify the absolute abundance of each unique TCRbeta CDR3 rearrangement, sequence reads were collapsed and filtered. Productive Simpson clonality was computed per sample as the square root of Simpson's diversity index over productive rearrangements. Not all clones reach the TCRdb copy of this immuneACCESS table, which keeps in-frame sequences only. Checked studies attribute under half of the gap to unresolved V genes and leave the rest unexplained. The DNA gave D and trimming, while V, J and clone size come from that table. The sample data list around 300,000 clones, and 89% of these were observed just once. The top ten clones comprise 0.85% to 1% of the sample.

Via the germline V gene (reference sequence), CDR1 is GTSNPN and CDR2 SVGIG. Spanning cysteine to phenylalanine, the CDR3 consists of 14 amino acids. Only the CDR3 part of the read is kept: 42 bases, read in frame from the first base. At the junction V is shortened by 3 bases and J by 4 bases; bases outside the gene matches: 6. The sequence was obtained from a woman aged 40 to 50 who had recovered from COVID-19. Here the chain combines TRBV30 and TRBJ2-3; 8 nucleotides in the junction match TRBD2. The sequenced material came from peripheral blood. The CDR3 protein is CAWSSGLVADTQYF. The nucleotide sequence is given as TGTGCCTGGAGCTCGGGACTAGTGGCAGATACGCAGTATTTT.